One sample yielded the 30 T cell receptor beta chains listed below, sequenced in a study of blood T cell repertoires in COVID-19. The assay was immunoSEQ multiplex PCR, and TCRdb's table has in-frame clones only and misses some. The table records a few hundred thousand clones, about 91% of them present only once. The specimen was peripheral blood. Receptors were obtained from a woman aged 40 to 50 who had recovered from COVID-19.

This clone was seen more than once but under ten times. This chain uses TRBV15 with TRBJ2-5, with a possible D match to TRBD2 (7 bases). Germline lookup yields CDR1 LNHNV and CDR2 YYDKDF (reference sequence). This CDR3 spans 14 amino acids. V was pared by 5 bases and J by 5 bases, with 15 bases between. CDR3 DNA sequence: TGTGCCACCAGCGACCGGAGGGGGGGGGAGACCCAGTACTTC. Protein sequence: CATSDRRGGETQYF.

CDR3 region: CASSSRDRGIPYEQYF. CDR3 in DNA: TGTGCCAGCAGCTCCCGGGACAGGGGAATTCCCTACGAGCAGTACTTC. The J gene is TRBJ2-7, the V gene TRBV11-1; 10 bases align to TRBD1. Germline loops: CDR1 SGHAT, CDR2 FQDESV (reference sequence). The CDR3 is 16 amino acids. V was clipped by 4 bases and J by 2 bases; unmatched bases: 8.

The J gene is TRBJ1-3, the V gene TRBV25-1; D is possibly TRBD1 (6 bases). This CDR3 region has 16 residues. The germline V gene has CDR1 MGHDK and CDR2 SYGVNS. Trimming left V 3 bases short and J 4 bases short, with 16 bases between. CDR3 sequence reads: CASSEPKTGQGNTIYF. Here the CDR3 DNA reads TGTGCCAGCAGTGAGCCTAAGACAGGACAAGGAAACACCATATATTTT.

The chain recombines TRBV14 with TRBJ1-3; D gene uncertain. In germline, CDR1 is SGHDN, CDR2 FVKESK. V was cut by 2 bases and J by 7 bases, with 6 bases left in between. The CDR3 length is 12 residues. CDR3 DNA: TGTGCCAGCAGCCAAATTCCTAACACCATATATTTT. Translation gives CASSQIPNTIYF.

The gene calls are TRBV20-1 and TRBJ1-6, with D unclear. CDR1 and CDR2 (germline): DFQATT, SNEGSKA (reference sequence). This CDR3 region has 17 residues. Trimming stripped 3 bases from V and 6 bases from J, with 21 bases between. CDR3 in DNA: TGCAGTGCTAGTGCCCCACTGGAGCCTGGCCTTAATTCACCCCTCCACTTT. As protein: CSASAPLEPGLNSPLHF.

This clone occurred a few times. The CDR3 DNA reads TGCGCCACCGAACAGGGGTCCCGCTACGAGCAGTACTTC. Translation: CATEQGSRYEQYF. The genes are TRBV10-2 and TRBJ2-7, with 7 bases identical to TRBD1. V shed 10 bases and J 3 bases; nucleotides not matched to a gene: 9. The CDR3 contains 13 residues. The germline gives CDR1 WSHSY, CDR2 SAAADI.

This chain links TRBV7-3 with TRBJ2-3, with D tentatively TRBD2 (5 bases). Trimming took 4 bases from V and 7 from J, leaving 15 bases between them. The CDR3 consists of 14 residues. The germline gives CDR1 SGHTA, CDR2 FQGTGA. CDR3 protein: CASSSPGSSNTQYF. CDR3 nucleotides: TGTGCCAGCAGCTCCCCGGGATCCTCGAATACGCAGTATTTT.

The V gene is TRBV4-1, the J gene TRBJ1-2; D perhaps matches TRBD1 (5 bases). V was trimmed by 3 bases and J by 0 bases, leaving 14 bases between them. CDR1 is MGHRA and CDR2 is YSYEKL in the germline V gene. There are 16 residues in the CDR3. Written as DNA, the CDR3 is TGCGCCAGCAGCCACCGCATGGGGGACTCTAACTATGGCTACACCTTC. Translating it yields CASSHRMGDSNYGYTF.

The chain carries TRBV28 and TRBJ2-2, with unresolved D. Trimming pared 0 bases from V and 4 bases from J, leaving 6 bases between. Germline CDR1 reads MDHEN; CDR2 reads SYDVKM. This CDR3 is built from 14 residues. The CDR3 loop is CASSLWVATGELFF. CDR3 in DNA: TGTGCCAGCAGTTTATGGGTAGCCACCGGGGAGCTGTTTTTT.

The genes are TRBV4-1 and TRBJ1-6; possibly TRBD1 for D (6 bases). CDR1 is MGHRA, CDR2 YSYEKL, per germline. The CDR3 extends over 19 amino acids. The V and J ends lost 5 bases and 1 base respectively, with 21 bases between them. For the CDR3, the DNA is TGCGCCAGCAGCTTCAGGGGCCCTATGGCTGAGTCCTATAATTCACCCCTCCACTTT. It translates to CASSFRGPMAESYNSPLHF.

The chain recombines TRBV6-5 with TRBJ1-2, with 11 bases identical to TRBD1. The junction had 8 bases not matched to a gene; V was cut back by 5 bases and J by 6 bases. Germline assignment: CDR1 MNHEY and CDR2 SVGAGI. The CDR3 is made up of 15 amino acids. CDR3 sequence reads: CASSRGQGARDGYTF. CDR3 nucleotides: TGTGCCAGCAGTCGCGGACAGGGGGCACGGGATGGCTACACCTTC.

This sequence joins TRBV7-7 and TRBJ2-1; D might be TRBD2 (6 bases). The germline gives CDR1 SSHAT, CDR2 FNYEAQ (reference sequence). This CDR3 spans 15 amino acids. Trimming cost V 7 bases and J 5 bases, with 18 bases left between them. The CDR3 DNA reads TGTGCCAGCACCTTTCTCCGGAGGAGGGACAATGAGCAGTTCTTC. This codes for CASTFLRRRDNEQFF.

The chain links TRBV2 to TRBJ2-4; the D gene is possibly TRBD2 (6 bases). V lost 7 bases and J lost 7, with 26 bases in between. Germline values: CDR1 SNHLY, CDR2 FYNNEI. This CDR3 contains 17 residues. DNA of the CDR3: TGTGCCAGCAAAAAAGGGCCGGGACCGAGGGAGGATAACATTCAGTACTTC. Its protein product is CASKKGPGPREDNIQYF.

The chain carries TRBV25-1 and TRBJ1-2; 9 bases align to TRBD1. Germline CDR1 MGHDK, CDR2 SYGVNS. V gave up 4 bases and J gave up 2 bases; unmatched junction bases: 11. The CDR3 is 17 residues long. CDR3 sequence: CASSGTNRGPSNYGYTF. The DNA of the CDR3 is TGTGCCAGCAGTGGGACGAACAGGGGGCCCTCAAACTATGGCTACACCTTC.

The sample holds one count of this clone. This chain connects TRBV15 to TRBJ2-1; 11 bases match TRBD2. The ends lost 5 bases at V and 4 bases at J; junction bases unmatched: 7. Germline V gene sequence: CDR1 LNHNV, CDR2 YYDKDF (reference sequence). There are 16 residues in the CDR3. The CDR3 loop reads CATSPGTSGNYNEQFF. The CDR3 DNA reads TGTGCCACCAGCCCGGGGACTAGCGGCAATTACAATGAGCAGTTCTTC.

V and J are TRBV7-9 and TRBJ1-4, with 12 bases that match TRBD1. CDR3 length equals 14 residues. The germline V gene has CDR1 SEHNR and CDR2 FQNEAQ (reference sequence). Losses at the gene ends were 4 bases for V and 7 bases for J; bases not matched to a gene: 1. In DNA form, the CDR3 reads TGTGCCAGCAGCTGGGACAGGGGGCCTGAAAAACTGTTTTTT. Encoded protein: CASSWDRGPEKLFF.

The chain links TRBV5-6 to TRBJ2-3, with a tentative D call TRBD2 (6 bases). V dropped 0 bases and J dropped 1 base, with 12 bases sitting between them. CDR3 length equals 16 residues. Germline loops: CDR1 SGHDT, CDR2 YYEEEE. CDR3 nucleotides: TGTGCCAGCAGCTTGGTCACGACGGGGGGCACAGATACGCAGTATTTT. This gives the protein CASSLVTTGGTDTQYF.

This sequence joins TRBV3-1 (or the pseudogene TRBV3-2) and TRBJ2-3; 10 bases match TRBD2. Trimming cost V 4 bases and J 2 bases; bases outside gene matches: 6. This CDR3 is built from 16 residues. The germline gives CDR1 LGHDT, CDR2 YNNKEL (reference sequence). The CDR3: CASSLALAGVTDTQYF. The CDR3 coding sequence is TGTGCCAGCAGCCTAGCCCTAGCGGGGGTCACAGATACGCAGTATTTT.

The chain joins TRBV13 to TRBJ2-5, with 8 bases matching TRBD2. CDR3 length: 16 amino acids. The germline gives CDR1 PRHDT, CDR2 FYEKMQ (reference sequence). Germline trimming cut 2 bases from V and 0 bases from J; bases unmatched to any gene: 5. The CDR3 loop reads CASSLTTSGDQETQYF. The CDR3 DNA reads TGTGCCAGCAGCTTAACAACTAGCGGTGACCAAGAGACCCAGTACTTC.

The chain carries TRBV19 and TRBJ1-6; 7 bases are shared with TRBD1. After removal of 5 bases from V and 14 bases from J, the junction contained 12 bases not matched to a gene. The CDR3 runs to 14 residues. In germline, CDR1 is LNHDA, CDR2 SQIVND (reference sequence). The CDR3 sequence is CASSHGAGGQALHF. The CDR3 DNA reads as TGTGCCAGTAGTCACGGGGCAGGCGGACAGGCCCTCCACTTT.

The V gene is TRBV2, the J gene TRBJ2-5; D possibly corresponds to TRBD2 (5 bases). From germline, CDR1 is SNHLY and CDR2 FYNNEI. The CDR3 is 14 residues long. V dropped 5 bases and J dropped 3 bases, with 13 bases sitting between them. The CDR3 region has the DNA TGTGCCAGCAGTCTACTCCCCGGGGAAGAGACCCAGTACTTC. This gives the protein CASSLLPGEETQYF.

The chain links TRBV28 to TRBJ1-5, with D tentatively TRBD1 (6 bases). The CDR3 is 15 amino acids. V lost 3 bases and J 2 bases, leaving 11 bases between the germline ends. Germline-derived CDR1 and CDR2 are MDHEN and SYDVKM. CDR3 sequence: CASSFGGWGNQPQHF. CDR3 sequence (DNA): TGTGCCAGCAGTTTTGGGGGCTGGGGCAATCAGCCCCAGCATTTT.

The chain joins TRBV30 to TRBJ1-1, with a tentative D call TRBD1 (5 bases). The CDR3 is 14 residues long. Between the trimmed V and J ends, which lost 2 bases and 1 base, there was a span of 11 bases. Germline V lookup: CDR1 GTSNPN, CDR2 SVGIG (reference sequence). CDR3 nucleotide sequence: TGTGCCTGGAGTTCGGCAGGGCGGAACACTGAAGCTTTCTTT. Its translation: CAWSSAGRNTEAFF.

This chain links TRBV28 with TRBJ2-1, with D unresolved. Germline assignment: CDR1 MDHEN and CDR2 SYDVKM. V was clipped by 4 bases and J by 11 bases, with 12 bases between them. CDR3 length: 12 residues. CDR3 loop: CASSSVLAKQFF. The CDR3, as DNA: TGTGCCAGCAGTTCAGTCTTGGCCAAGCAGTTCTTC. The entire variable domain, with the rest obtained from reference TRBV28 and TRBJ2-1, is as follows: DVKVTQSSRYLVKRTGEKVFLECVQDMDHENMFWYRQDPGLGLRLIYFSYDVKMKEKGDIPEGYSVSREKKERFSLILESASTNQTSMYLCASSSVLAKQFFGPGTRLTVL.

This clone was seen only a few times. CDR3 in DNA: TGTGCCAGCAGCTCCCACCTATACACCGGGGAGCTGTTTTTT. Translation: CASSSHLYTGELFF. V is TRBV7-2 and J is TRBJ2-2, with D hard to call. This CDR3 contains 14 residues. CDR1 is SGHTA and CDR2 is FQGNSA in the germline V gene. V was trimmed by 4 bases and J by 3 bases, leaving 9 bases between them.

The rearrangement uses TRBV2 and TRBJ1-1, with a weak D call TRBD1 (6 bases). Trimming removed 5 bases from V and 1 base from J, with 8 bases in between. The CDR3 spans 13 residues. Looked up from germline, CDR1 is SNHLY and CDR2 is FYNNEI. CDR3 in amino acids: CASSTRGNTEAFF. CDR3 nucleotide sequence: TGTGCCAGCAGTACCAGGGGGAACACTGAAGCTTTCTTT.

The chain couples TRBV23-1 to TRBJ2-1; TRBD2 aligns across 8 bases. TRBV23-1 has ORF status, its function being uncertain. V shed 1 base, J shed 4 bases, and the junction held 18 bases outside the gene matches. This CDR3 region has 20 residues. The DNA of the CDR3 is TGCGCCAGCAGTCAATTTGATTTTCTCCCTGGAGCGGGAGAGTACAATGAGCAGTTCTTC. Amino acids: CASSQFDFLPGAGEYNEQFF.

V gene TRBV10-3 combines with J gene TRBJ1-6; D is perhaps TRBD1 (5 bases). The CDR3 runs to 14 residues. V was clipped by 5 bases and J by 6 bases, with 11 bases between them. CDR1 is ENHRY, CDR2 SYGVKD, per germline. CDR3 coding DNA: TGTGCCATCAGTTCAGGGAAACGTAATTCACCCCTCCACTTT. As protein: CAISSGKRNSPLHF.

CDR3 coding DNA: TGTGCCAGCAGCCAAGGGGGCCGCGACAATGAGCAGTTCTTC. Its translation is CASSQGGRDNEQFF. The chain uses TRBV5-4 and TRBJ2-1; 7 bases match TRBD1. Germline assignment: CDR1 SGHNT and CDR2 YYREEE (reference sequence). The V gene end was trimmed by 4 bases and the J gene end by 5 bases; junction bases not matched to a gene: 6. There are 14 residues in the CDR3.

The chain has TRBV24-1 and TRBJ1-1; 7 bases line up with TRBD1. The germline V gene encodes CDR1 KGHDR and CDR2 SFDVKD. This CDR3 comprises 16 residues. V lost 2 bases to trimming and J lost 10 bases; unmatched junction nucleotides: 15. Here the CDR3 reads CATSDSRTGTVGRAFF. The CDR3 region has the DNA TGTGCCACCAGTGATTCCCGAACCGGGACAGTCGGTCGAGCTTTCTTT.